The 25 T cell receptor beta chains below all came from one sample that was sequenced in a study of blood T cells in healthy people across ages. The authors ran a second PCR of roughly 7 to 11 cycles using a sample-barcoded 5' primer and a J-beta primer mix. One entry per CDR3 protein results from TCRdb running MiXCR on the 5' RACE reads. In the table there are 1.5 million to 2 million distinct CDR3 sequences, almost 35% of which are singletons. The sample was blood. Source of these receptors: a woman in her 30s in good health.

J is TRBJ2-5 and V is TRBV9; TRBD1 might be the D (6 bases). The V and J ends lost 0 bases and 5 bases respectively, with 14 bases between them. This CDR3 is 15 amino acids long. CDR1 is SGDLS, CDR2 YYNGEE, per germline. The CDR3 coding sequence is TGTGCCAGCAGCGTAGCAGGGGCACGGGGCGAGACCCAGTACTTC. Residues: CASSVAGARGETQYF.

The table lists this clonotype with many counts. The chain employs TRBV7-6 and TRBJ2-1, with a tentative D call TRBD1 (6 bases). The ends were cut back, 4 bases at V and 1 base at J, with 8 bases in the middle. Per germline, CDR1 SGHVS and CDR2 FNYEAQ. This CDR3 region has 14 residues. The CDR3 sequence is CASSYGTSYNEQFF. The CDR3 DNA is TGTGCCAGCAGCTACGGGACATCCTACAATGAGCAGTTCTTC.

V is TRBV6-5 and J is TRBJ2-5; the D call may be TRBD1 or TRBD2 (5 bases each). The J call may not be correct, given that the DNA end is closer to TRBJ2-7. Germline CDR1 and CDR2: MNHEY and SVGAGI. This CDR3 comprises 15 residues. The CDR3 protein is CASSGSGPGPYEQYF. The DNA for the CDR3 is TGTGCCAGCAGCGGAAGCGGCCCGGGACCCTACGAGCAGTACTTC.

The rearrangement links TRBV4-1 to TRBJ2-1, with 10 nucleotides matching TRBD1. The CDR3 sequence is 16 residues long. Germline trimming cut 1 base from V and 5 bases from J; bases unmatched to any gene: 5. Germline CDR1 MGHRA, CDR2 YSYEKL. CDR3 sequence: CASSQGQGAFHNEQFF. CDR3 nucleotide sequence: TGCGCCAGCAGCCAAGGACAGGGGGCTTTTCACAATGAGCAGTTCTTC.

This clonotype was observed a single time. The chain uses TRBV28 and TRBJ2-5; D not resolved. The V end was cut by 8 bases, the J end by 5 bases, with 24 bases between. Germline assignment: CDR1 MDHEN and CDR2 SYDVKM. CDR3 length equals 16 residues. The CDR3 sequence is CASHLGSGSIPETQYF. In DNA form, the CDR3 reads TGTGCCAGCCACTTGGGGTCGGGTAGCATTCCTGAGACCCAGTACTTC.

This clonotype showed up just once. V is TRBV20-1 and J is TRBJ2-1; tentative D call: TRBD1 (5 bases). Trimming removed 6 bases from V and 6 bases from J, with 21 bases in between. The V gene's germline CDR1 is DFQATT and CDR2 SNEGSKA (reference sequence). The CDR3 has 15 residues. The CDR3 loop reads CSAKRQLTVSNEQFF. The CDR3 DNA is TGCAGTGCAAAGAGACAGTTAACTGTTTCCAATGAGCAGTTCTTC.

This clonotype has a handful of counts. The V and J genes are TRBV5-1 and TRBJ2-1, with D perhaps matching TRBD2 (6 bases). Germline lookup yields CDR1 SGHRS and CDR2 YFSETQ. V lost 1 base and J lost 8, with 10 bases in between. This CDR3 is 13 amino acids long. The CDR3 sequence: CASSLTGADEQFF. CDR3 nucleotides: TGCGCCAGCAGCTTGACGGGAGCGGATGAGCAGTTCTTC.

Many counts were recorded for this clonotype. The rearrangement links TRBV5-1 to TRBJ2-2; D gene unclear. Trimming pared 0 bases from V and 0 bases from J, leaving 9 bases between. Per the germline V gene, CDR1 is SGHRS and CDR2 is YFSETQ. This CDR3 has 16 residues. The CDR3 coding sequence is TGCGCCAGCAGCTTGGCCTCCGGTTCGAACACCGGGGAGCTGTTTTTT. Encoded protein: CASSLASGSNTGELFF.

As regards this clonotype: The CDR3 ends on some other residue instead of the conserved phenylalanine or tryptophan, so this is likely a read error. The chain couples TRBV6-6 to TRBJ2-5, with 10 bases identical to TRBD2. After removal of 9 bases from V and 5 bases from J, the junction contained 15 bases not matched to a gene. The CDR3 is 16 amino acids. Per the germline V gene, CDR1 is MNHNY and CDR2 is SVGAGI (reference sequence). CDR3 bases: TGTGCCAGTAGCGCACATGGGGTAGCGGGGGGTGAGACCCAGTACTAC. Translated: CASSAHGVAGGETQYY.

At least ten counts were recorded for this clonotype. V gene TRBV29-1 combines with J gene TRBJ2-7; a weak D match, TRBD1 (5 bases). This CDR3 has 13 amino acids. Germline lookup yields CDR1 SQVTM and CDR2 ANQGSEA. Trimming shortened V by 4 bases and J by 0 bases, and 10 bases separated the two germline ends. The CDR3 loop reads CSVGVTASYEQYF. CDR3 DNA sequence: TGCAGCGTTGGGGTGACAGCCTCCTACGAGCAGTACTTC.

The table lists this clonotype with a few counts. The chain combines TRBV7-9 with TRBJ2-3, with 7 bases aligning to TRBD2. The trim removed 5 bases at V and 2 bases at J, leaving 13 bases unmatched. Germline CDR1 SEHNR, CDR2 FQNEAQ (reference sequence). The CDR3 is 17 amino acids. The DNA for the CDR3 is TGTGCCAGCAGCCCCCCGTGGGACTACCCACACACAGATACGCAGTATTTT. This translates into CASSPPWDYPHTDTQYF.

The table lists this clonotype with a few counts. The chain links TRBV6-2 or TRBV6-3 to TRBJ2-7, with D perhaps matching TRBD1 or TRBD2 (5 bases each). CDR1 is MNHEY and CDR2 is SVGEGT in the germline V gene. CDR3 length: 17 amino acids. Between the trimmed V and J ends, which lost 0 bases and 1 base, there was a span of 16 bases. This CDR3 reads CASSYSMTRGQSYEQYF. Here the CDR3 DNA reads TGTGCCAGCAGTTACTCAATGACCCGGGGCCAATCCTACGAGCAGTACTTC.

The rearrangement joins TRBV7-3 to TRBJ1-1; 8 bases fit TRBD1. V lost 2 bases, J lost 6 bases, and 2 bases stayed unmatched. The germline V gene encodes CDR1 SGHTA and CDR2 FQGTGA. The CDR3 runs 13 residues. DNA of the CDR3: TGTGCCAGCAGCTTATTACAGGGGGCTGAAGCTTTCTTT. It encodes CASSLLQGAEAFF.

This clonotype was found a few times. The chain is built from TRBV24-1 and TRBJ2-1; 12 nucleotides match TRBD2. The V and J ends lost 4 bases and 4 bases, in that order; junction bases with no gene match: 7. There are 17 residues in the CDR3. Per the germline V gene, CDR1 is KGHDR and CDR2 is SFDVKD. CDR3 region: CATSEGWTSGEYNEQFF. The CDR3 DNA is TGTGCCACCAGTGAAGGATGGACTAGCGGGGAATACAATGAGCAGTTCTTC.

The CDR3 loop reads CSARDGSGMWDEQFF. CDR3 DNA: TGCAGTGCTAGAGACGGAAGCGGGATGTGGGATGAGCAGTTCTTC. The rearrangement joins TRBV20-1 to TRBJ2-1, with 7 bases aligning to TRBD2. CDR3 length: 15 residues. Per germline, CDR1 DFQATT and CDR2 SNEGSKA (reference sequence). The V segment lost 0 bases and the J segment 8 bases; nucleotides outside the gene matches: 10.

The table lists this clonotype with a few counts. This rearrangement joins TRBV30 to TRBJ2-6; tentatively, D is TRBD1 (6 bases). CDR1 and CDR2 from the germline V gene are GTSNPN and SVGIG (reference sequence). The CDR3 is 15 amino acids. V was clipped by 2 bases and J by 2 bases, with 10 bases between them. CDR3 sequence: CAWSTAGAGANVLTF. As DNA, the CDR3 is TGTGCCTGGAGTACGGCAGGGGCTGGGGCCAACGTCCTGACTTTC.

The chain is built from TRBV28 and TRBJ2-7; 9 bases agree with TRBD1. V lost 5 bases and J lost 4; bases outside the gene matches: 12. The CDR3 is 16 residues long. CDR1 is MDHEN, CDR2 SYDVKM, per germline. The CDR3 protein is CASSPSHRGQGYEQYF. DNA of the CDR3: TGTGCCAGCAGTCCCTCGCACAGGGGGCAAGGGTACGAGCAGTACTTC.

Details on this clonotype: This clone may be a read error of a much larger clone one base away. This chain connects TRBV4-1 to TRBJ2-7; TRBD2 is a possible D gene (6 bases). Germline assignment: CDR1 MGHRA and CDR2 YSYEKL. This CDR3 has 16 residues. The CDR3: CANSQAAHGSSYEQYF. Here the CDR3 DNA reads TGCGCCAACAGCCAAGCAGCCCACGGGAGCTCCTACGAGCAGTACTTC.

Many counts were recorded for this clonotype. The chain couples TRBV6-1 to TRBJ1-2; weak D call: TRBD1 (6 bases). Germline CDR1 is MNHNS and CDR2 is SASEGT. Trimming pared 10 bases from V and 7 bases from J, leaving 13 bases between. The CDR3 runs 11 residues. The CDR3 loop reads CATQGMSGYTF. The DNA of the CDR3 is TGTGCCACACAGGGAATGAGTGGCTACACCTTC.

The V gene is TRBV27, the J gene TRBJ1-2; D is perhaps TRBD1 (5 bases). The V gene lost 5 bases and the J gene lost 3 bases, with 19 bases spanning the gap. The CDR3 is 16 residues long. Germline CDR1 and CDR2: MNHEY and SMNVEV (reference sequence). CDR3: CASSPQGEGRDYGYTF. CDR3 sequence (DNA): TGTGCCAGCAGTCCTCAGGGTGAGGGGCGCGACTATGGCTACACCTTC.

In this sample, this clonotype turned up a few times. The V call is TRBV27, the J call TRBJ2-7; 7 nucleotides agree with TRBD1. The CDR3 has 14 amino acids. V shed 3 bases, J shed 3 bases, and the junction held 5 bases outside the gene matches. CDR1 and CDR2 from the germline V gene are MNHEY and SMNVEV (reference sequence). The CDR3, as DNA: TGTGCCAGCAGTTTGTCCGGGACAGACTACGAGCAGTACTTC. Its translation is CASSLSGTDYEQYF.

This chain uses TRBV4-1 with TRBJ1-4, with D perhaps TRBD1 (6 bases). CDR1 is MGHRA, CDR2 YSYEKL, per germline. Trimming left V 1 base short and J 6 bases short, with 12 bases between. This CDR3 is 15 amino acids long. CDR3 sequence (DNA): TGCGCCAGCAGCCAAGCAGGAGGGGGTGATGAAAAACTGTTTTTT. Amino acid sequence: CASSQAGGGDEKLFF.

This chain connects TRBV9 to TRBJ2-1; D is uncertain. The CDR3 runs 12 residues. Germline assignment: CDR1 SGDLS and CDR2 YYNGEE. V lost 3 bases and J lost 9, with 10 bases in between. CDR3: CASSAPYSEQFF. CDR3 sequence (DNA): TGTGCCAGCAGCGCCCCGTATAGTGAGCAGTTCTTC.

This clonotype occurred a few times. The CDR3 sequence: CASSLVISGDQETQYF. CDR3 in DNA: TGCGCCAGCAGCTTGGTTATTTCAGGGGATCAAGAGACCCAGTACTTC. The chain recombines TRBV5-1 with TRBJ2-5, with D maybe TRBD1 (6 bases). Germline loops: CDR1 SGHRS, CDR2 YFSETQ. The CDR3 consists of 16 residues. V was trimmed by 0 bases and J by 2 bases, leaving 14 bases between them.

The V gene is TRBV27, the J gene TRBJ2-3; D is unresolved. CDR3 length: 11 residues. The germline V gene encodes CDR1 MNHEY and CDR2 SMNVEV (reference sequence). V was shortened by 10 bases and J by 5 bases, with 10 bases between the two germline ends. CDR3 sequence (DNA): TGTGCCACCAGGCTTGGAGATACGCAGTATTTT. Amino acid sequence: CATRLGDTQYF.